The source of this TCR beta chain is a study of CD8+ T cells in alopecia areata. Study-level background: Treatment comprised oral tofacitinib, 5 to 10 mg twice daily, in treated patients.

Reverse transcribed after extraction, RNA yielded cDNA as the sequencing template. Clones were read by immunoSEQ multiplex PCR, and TCRdb kept only the in-frame ones, dropping some. The sample contains more than 95,000 clones, around 45% of which appear only once. The CDR3 spans 14 residues. The V end lost 0 bases, the J end lost 4 bases, and 8 bases lay between the germline ends. Germline V gene data show CDR1 as KGHSH and CDR2 as LQKENI. The clonotype originates from a human donor with alopecia areata. V gene TRBV18 combines with J gene TRBJ2-3, with D uncertain. The sequencing input was CD4+ T cells sorted from blood. The CDR3 reads CASSPPMPADTQYF. CDR3 nucleotides: TGTGCCAGCTCACCACCGATGCCAGCAGATACGCAGTATTTT.